This T cell receptor (beta chain) was identified in a study of blood T cell repertoires in COVID-19. Measured with immunoSEQ multiplex PCR; TCRdb has only the in-frame clones, and not every one. Among roughly 200,000 clones listed, roughly 85% were seen once. There are 13 residues in the CDR3. V dropped 1 base and J dropped 2; count of bases not matched to a gene: 0. The germline V gene has CDR1 GTSNPN and CDR2 SVGIG (reference sequence). V and J are TRBV30 and TRBJ1-2; 8 bases agree with TRBD1. Input material: PBMCs or T cells enriched from blood (not recorded which). This TCR was recovered from a man aged 40-49 years who had recovered from COVID-19. CDR3 sequence: CAWSGTGNYGYTF. The DNA for the CDR3 is TGTGCCTGGAGTGGGACAGGGAACTATGGCTACACCTTC.